This T cell receptor beta chain originates from a study of high-grade serous ovarian cancer treatment subgroups. CDR3 length: 14 residues. Per germline, CDR1 SEHNR and CDR2 FQNEAQ (reference sequence). The V end lost 10 bases, the J end lost 4 bases, and 19 bases lay between the germline ends. Method: immunoSEQ multiplex PCR; TCRdb's copy keeps in-frame clones and lacks some. The table has some 4,500 clones, approximately 69% seen once. Tumor samples were taken before definitive surgery or chemotherapy. The source of this sequence is a human donor with high-grade serous ovarian cancer. The sample comprised tumor tissue. V gene TRBV7-9 combines with J gene TRBJ1-2, with D unresolved. This CDR3 is CATTRPQAGYGYTF. The CDR3 DNA follows: TGTGCCACTACCCGACCCCAAGCGGGCTATGGCTACACCTTC.